The next 20 T cell receptor beta chains were all read from a single sample in a study of regulatory and conventional T cells in RAG deficiency (TCRdb year 2017). The method was the immunoSEQ multiplex PCR assay. TCRdb took this table from immuneACCESS and kept in-frame rearrangements with V and J called. Such tables lack part of the clones; where checked against another copy, unresolved V genes explain under half of the gap, and the rest is unexplained. The sample table contains under 25,000 clones; only one count was recorded for roughly 87% of them. The ten largest make up about 1.5% of the sample. Before genomic DNA was extracted, regulatory T cells were isolated from blood as CD4+CD25-high CD127-low cells. These data also featured in a second study, about regulatory T cells. As the second paper documents: In the multiplex PCR, 52 forward TRBV primers and 13 reverse TRBJ primers were used, and assay-based and computational corrections were applied for amplification bias.

The sample consisted of Tregs sorted from blood. The source is a human donor in good health.

The genes are TRBV27 and TRBJ2-2, with 10 bases matching TRBD2. Germline V gene sequence: CDR1 MNHEY, CDR2 SMNVEV (reference sequence). With 0 bases clipped from V and 4 bases from J, the junction kept 5 bases outside the gene matches. There are 17 residues in the CDR3. The DNA for the CDR3 is TGTGCCAGCAGTTTATCGGGACTAGCGTTTGGCACCGGGGAGCTGTTTTTT. This gives the protein CASSLSGLAFGTGELFF.

V usage is TRBV29-1 and J usage is TRBJ2-5, with D perhaps matching TRBD1 (6 bases). V was pared by 4 bases and J by 5 bases, with 8 bases between. Germline V lookup: CDR1 SQVTM, CDR2 ANQGSEA. The CDR3 is 11 amino acids. The CDR3, as DNA: TGCAGCGTTGGGGGGCGGGAGACCCAGTACTTC. Protein product: CSVGGRETQYF.

This clone has only a few counts. The chain employs TRBV19 and TRBJ2-2, with a possible D match to TRBD1 (5 bases). The CDR3 spans 14 residues. CDR1 and CDR2 from the germline V gene are LNHDA and SQIVND (reference sequence). Deletions cut 6 bases from V and 5 bases from J, with 13 bases between. The CDR3 DNA reads TGTGCCAGTAGGCAGGGCGCGAGTACCGGGGAGCTGTTTTTT. Its protein product is CASRQGASTGELFF.

V is TRBV5-6 and J is TRBJ1-6, with D uncertain. Germline V gene sequence: CDR1 SGHDT, CDR2 YYEEEE. V gave up 0 bases and J gave up 8 bases, with 18 bases separating them. The CDR3 is 17 residues long. This CDR3 is CASSLGVGLSFYSPLHF. DNA for the CDR3: TGTGCCAGCAGCTTGGGAGTAGGGTTATCCTTTTATTCACCCCTCCACTTT.

J is TRBJ2-1 and V is TRBV9; 9 bases match TRBD1. The CDR3 extends over 15 amino acids. Germline V CDR1 and CDR2: SGDLS, YYNGEE. V lost 4 bases to trimming and J lost 3 bases; unmatched junction nucleotides: 5. The CDR3 DNA sequence: TGTGCCAGCAGCTCCGGGGACAGGGTCTACAATGAGCAGTTCTTC. Translated: CASSSGDRVYNEQFF. Full variable domain (missing parts from reference TRBV9 and TRBJ2-1): DSGVTQTPKHLITATGQRVTLRCSPRSGDLSVYWYQQSLDQGLQFLIQYYNGEERAKGNILERFSAQQFPDLHSELNLSSLELGDSALYFCASSSGDRVYNEQFFGPGTRLTVL.

The V gene is TRBV6-1, the J gene TRBJ1-2, with D perhaps TRBD1 (5 bases). The CDR3 is 13 amino acids. The germline CDR1 and CDR2 sequences are MNHNS and SASEGT. V shed 0 bases and J shed 3 bases, with 5 bases lying between them. This CDR3 reads CASSEAGHYGYTF. The CDR3 DNA follows: TGTGCCAGCAGTGAAGCGGGACACTATGGCTACACCTTC.

CDR3 DNA sequence: TGCGCCAGCAGCTCTGGACTAGCGGGGGGCCCAAGCTCCTACGAGCAGTACTTC. The encoded protein is CASSSGLAGGPSSYEQYF. V and J are TRBV5-1 and TRBJ2-7; 14 bases match TRBD2. The length of the CDR3 is 18 residues. CDR1 and CDR2 (germline): SGHRS, YFSETQ. V lost 3 bases to trimming and J lost 0 bases; unmatched junction nucleotides: 8.

This sequence joins TRBV5-6 and TRBJ1-2; D remains ambiguous. The V gene lost 0 bases and the J gene lost 4 bases, with 7 bases spanning the gap. From germline, CDR1 is SGHDT and CDR2 YYEEEE. The CDR3 totals 13 residues. This CDR3 reads CASSLAGGYGYTF. In DNA, the CDR3 is TGTGCCAGCAGCTTGGCCGGAGGCTATGGCTACACCTTC.

The chain employs TRBV10-3 and TRBJ1-5; D is possibly TRBD1 (5 bases). The length of the CDR3 is 14 residues. Per germline, CDR1 ENHRY and CDR2 SYGVKD. Trimming left V 4 bases short and J 3 bases short, with 10 bases between. CDR3 nucleotide sequence: TGTGCCATCAGTGCCCAGGGAGTCAATCAGCCCCAGCATTTT. As protein: CAISAQGVNQPQHF.

The chain uses TRBV30 and TRBJ1-5, with 9 bases aligning to TRBD1. Germline V CDR1 and CDR2: GTSNPN, SVGIG (reference sequence). The CDR3 runs to 19 residues. V lost 0 bases to trimming and J lost 4 bases; unmatched junction nucleotides: 16. The DNA of the CDR3 is TGTGCCTGGAGTGTACCCCTCCTGGTAATGGGGACAGGGAATCAGCCCCAGCATTTT. Its protein is CAWSVPLLVMGTGNQPQHF.

The CDR3 DNA reads TGTGCCAGCAGTTTCAGAGGGGGGGGGAAAGCTTTCTTT. As protein: CASSFRGGGKAFF. This rearrangement joins TRBV27 to TRBJ1-1, with D possibly being TRBD1 (6 bases). The V end was cut by 3 bases, the J end by 9 bases, with 14 bases between. The CDR3 has 13 residues. Per the germline V gene, CDR1 is MNHEY and CDR2 is SMNVEV (reference sequence).

This sequence joins TRBV6-1 and TRBJ2-5, with 10 bases lining up with TRBD2. Germline assignment: CDR1 MNHNS and CDR2 SASEGT. With 4 bases clipped from V and 5 bases from J, the junction kept 16 bases outside the gene matches. The CDR3 length is 18 residues. The CDR3 region has the DNA TGTGCCAGCAGTGTATTAGCGGGAGGAGCCGTACCGGTGGAGACCCAGTACTTC. Translating gives CASSVLAGGAVPVETQYF.

This clone came up a few times. The chain joins TRBV11-2 to TRBJ2-2, with TRBD1 as a possible D gene (6 bases). The CDR3 has 14 amino acids. CDR1 is SGHAT and CDR2 is FQNNGV in the germline V gene. Trimming left V 2 bases short and J 4 bases short, with 8 bases between. In DNA, the CDR3 is TGTGCCAGCAGCTTACAACAGGGCACCGGGGAGCTGTTTTTT. It is translated as CASSLQQGTGELFF.

The J gene is TRBJ1-2, the V gene TRBV6-6, with D perhaps matching TRBD1 (5 bases). Trimming cost V 4 bases and J 4 bases, with 10 bases left between them. This CDR3 comprises 13 residues. The V gene's germline CDR1 is MNHNY and CDR2 SVGAGI (reference sequence). The chain's CDR3 is CASSSGYSYGYTF. The DNA of the CDR3 is TGTGCCAGCAGTTCAGGGTACAGCTATGGCTACACCTTC.

The chain is built from TRBV2 and TRBJ1-6; D is unresolved. Trimming removed 6 bases from V and 7 bases from J, with 7 bases in between. The length of the CDR3 is 12 residues. The germline V gene encodes CDR1 SNHLY and CDR2 FYNNEI. The CDR3 DNA sequence: TGTGCCAGCAGGTTCTCCAATTCACCCCTCCACTTT. Protein product: CASRFSNSPLHF.

V is TRBV7-9 and J is TRBJ1-6; D ambiguous. The CDR3 is 16 residues long. Germline V gene sequence: CDR1 SEHNR, CDR2 FQNEAQ (reference sequence). Trimming stripped 5 bases from V and 1 base from J, with 12 bases between. CDR3 bases: TGTGCCAGCAGCCCTACAGTACCTTCCTATAATTCACCCCTCCACTTT. Protein sequence: CASSPTVPSYNSPLHF.

The chain uses TRBV7-9 and TRBJ1-2; TRBD1 agrees at 8 bases. From germline, CDR1 is SEHNR and CDR2 FQNEAQ (reference sequence). This CDR3 is 14 amino acids long. With 10 bases clipped from V and 0 bases from J, the junction kept 7 bases outside the gene matches. As DNA, the CDR3 is TGTGCCACCGATGACAGGGGAGCTAACTATGGCTACACCTTC. Protein sequence: CATDDRGANYGYTF.

This chain joins TRBV2 and TRBJ2-5, with D maybe TRBD1 (5 bases). The CDR3 length is 12 residues. With 5 bases removed from V and 4 bases from J, the gap between germline ends came to 8 bases. The germline CDR1 and CDR2 sequences are SNHLY and FYNNEI. This chain's CDR3 is CASSSQGETQYF. DNA for the CDR3: TGTGCCAGCAGTTCTCAGGGAGAGACCCAGTACTTC. Using reference TRBV2 and TRBJ2-5 for the parts outside the CDR3, the full variable domain is EPEVTQTPSHQVTQMGQEVILRCVPISNHLYFYWYRQILGQKVEFLVSFYNNEISEKSEIFDDQFSVERPDGSNFTLKIRSTKLEDSAMYFCASSSQGETQYFGPGTRLLVL.

CDR3: CASSKNRQGVRMGEQFF. The CDR3 DNA is TGTGCCAGCAGTAAAAATAGACAGGGTGTTCGGATGGGTGAGCAGTTCTTC. The rearrangement joins TRBV28 to TRBJ2-1; 7 nucleotides align to TRBD1. J lost 9 bases, V lost 5 bases, and 19 bases had no gene match. The CDR3 length is 17 residues. Germline V lookup: CDR1 MDHEN, CDR2 SYDVKM.

This chain joins TRBV27 and TRBJ1-2, with 9 positions matching TRBD1. Germline CDR1 MNHEY, CDR2 SMNVEV (reference sequence). The CDR3 contains 15 residues. J gave up 1 base and V 3 bases, and 3 bases lay outside the gene matches. CDR3 region: CASSFGTGYNYGYTF. CDR3 nucleotide sequence: TGTGCCAGCAGTTTCGGGACAGGGTATAACTATGGCTACACCTTC.